The clone carrying this T cell receptor (beta chain) was counted many times. The entry originates in a study of Graves' ophthalmopathy and Graves' hyperthyroidism. V was clipped by 3 bases and J by 5 bases, with 19 bases between them. This CDR3 is built from 16 residues. Germline V lookup: CDR1 ENHRY, CDR2 SYGVKD. RNA transcripts provided the template for amplifying TCR beta CDR3 regions. The authors performed first-round RT-PCR with HTBI primers and then a second-round multiplex PCR. MiXCR was run by TCRdb on the multiplex PCR reads, yielding one entry per CDR3 protein. The sample has hundreds of thousands of distinct CDR3 sequences, roughly 50% seen once; the top ten hold roughly 50%.

The rearrangement uses TRBV10-3 and TRBJ1-1, with D tentatively TRBD1 (5 bases). The TCR originated in an adult man with Graves' ophthalmopathy. Material for sequencing was peripheral blood. CDR3 DNA: TGTGCCATCAGTGACCGGGGAAGGGGAAAAGGAACTGAAGCTTTCTTT. It yields the protein CAISDRGRGKGTEAFF.